This TCR beta chain was obtained from a study of memory CD4+ T cells and cytomegalovirus serostatus (dated 2019 in TCRdb). Study-level background: The roughly 35 healthy Belgian adults in the cohort included 9 who were CMV seropositive and approximately 25 who were CMV seronegative. To replicate a published TCR-based CMV serostatus classifier, the study sequenced CD4+ memory TCRbeta repertoires from a Belgian cohort whose cytomegalovirus serostatus was known. General conclusions and limits of the study: Of 164 previously reported CMV-associated TCRbeta sequences, 67 appeared in the CD4+ memory repertoires, each in one to five individuals. For predicting CMV serostatus, the median bootstrapped AUC was approximately 0.95 using the original framework and less than 0.93 using a US-trained random forest. On the Belgian cohort, the classifier built on the original framework reached a median bootstrapped AUC of approximately 0.95, with a 95% CI of 0.76-1.00. Only CD4+CD45RO+ memory cells were sequenced, in contrast to the original study, which included naive and memory CD4+ and CD8+ populations. The results were interpreted as suggesting that the CMV-associated TCR signature is largely present in the CD4+ memory repertoire.

The Quick-DNA Microprep Kit was used to extract genomic DNA from the sorted cells. TCRbeta DNA was amplified with the immunoSEQ hsTCRbeta kit following the manufacturer's protocol. An Illumina MiSeq instrument was used to sequence the TCRbeta libraries. The original pipeline was this. Removing out-of-frame sequences left approximately 2,000,000 distinct TCRbeta sequences, an average of roughly 67,000 per individual. Two values were used to score each individual: the count of 150 to 200 previously reported CMV-associated TCRbeta sequences and the total count of productive distinct TCRbeta sequences. A beta-binomial model was reimplemented in Python, and scikit-learn random forests with default parameters were trained on US cohort data. Classifier performance on the Belgian cohort was summarized as median AUC with percentile confidence intervals over 10,000 bootstrap iterations. Here the immuneACCESS table is served through TCRdb, limited to in-frame sequences with V and J called. Missing clones are a known gap in these copies; in checked studies unresolved V genes cover under half, and the rest lacks a known reason. The V and J calls and clone size are taken from that table; D and trimming were inferred from the DNA. Recorded for this sample are over 35,000 clones; roughly four fifths of them occurred a single time. The ten most abundant clones make up less than 0.85% of the sample.

The germline V gene yields SGHRS for CDR1 and YFSETQ for CDR2. The CDR3 holds 15 amino acids from the cysteine to the phenylalanine. The DNA shown is the 45-base CDR3, in frame from base 1. A FACSAria II was used to sort memory CD4+ T cells, defined as single viable CD3+CD4+CD8-CD45RO+ cells. CMV serostatus was determined with a Roche Elecsys assay detecting serum IgG against CMV pp150, pp28, p38 and p52. Once the samples were thawed, total CD4+ T cells were enriched through positive selection using CD4 magnetic microbeads. Samples originated from another study that specifically interrogated the CD4+ T cell memory repertoire. Following standard operating procedures, peripheral blood mononuclear cells were isolated and cryopreserved, while serum was kept at -80 degrees C. Staining used CD3-PerCP (BW264/56), CD4-APC (RPA-T4), CD45RO-PE (UCHT1) and CD8-Pacific Orange (3B5) antibodies, with Sytox blue excluding non-viable cells.

With regard to this clone: The specificity of this receptor is unknown. The junction differs from germline at one of its ends, possibly a read error.

Sequencing was done on a sample of memory CD4+ T cells from blood. The rearrangement combines TRBV5-1 with TRBJ1-1, with the identity of the D gene unclear. The TCR was taken from an adult in good health and CMV-seronegative. The CDR3 amino acid sequence is: CASSGERRGNAEAFF. The DNA reads as follows: TGCGCCAGCAGCGGAGAACGGCGCGGGAACGCTGAAGCTTTCTTT. Extended through the reference TRBV5-1 and TRBJ1-1 proteins, this CDR3 yields the full variable domain: KAGVTQTPRYLIKTRGQQVTLSCSPISGHRSVSWYQQTPGQGLQFLFEYFSETQRNKGNFPGRFSGRQFSNSRSEMNVSTLELGDSALYLCASSGERRGNAEAFFGQGTRLTVV.